Each of the 14 T cell receptor beta chains below was sequenced from the same sample in a study of response to subunit inactivated influenza vaccine. MiXCR was run by TCRdb on the RT-PCR reads, yielding one entry per CDR3 protein. Here the sample spans hundreds of thousands of distinct CDR3 sequences, around 25% being singletons. The sequencing used CD4+ T cells sorted from PBMCs, collected less than 6 days after vaccination. The receptors stem from a middle-aged man who received an inactivated influenza vaccine.

This clonotype was counted only a few times. J is TRBJ2-2 and V is TRBV7-3; D is ambiguous. The CDR3 has 16 amino acids. CDR1 SGHTA and CDR2 FQGTGA come from the germline V gene. The V and J ends lost 5 bases and 2 bases respectively, with 15 bases between them. In nucleotides, the CDR3 is TGTGCCAGCAGCCTACAACCCATAATAAACACCGGGGAGCTGTTTTTT. It codes for CASSLQPIINTGELFF.

CDR3 in DNA: TGCAGCGGCCGGGACTTACGCAATGAGCAGTTCTTC. This encodes CSGRDLRNEQFF. This chain links TRBV29-1 with TRBJ2-1; a weak D match, TRBD2 (6 bases). The CDR3 extends over 12 amino acids. Per germline, CDR1 SQVTM and CDR2 ANQGSEA. With 7 bases removed from V and 6 bases from J, the gap between germline ends came to 13 bases.

The chain recombines TRBV7-2 with TRBJ2-7, with D hard to call. Deletions cut 5 bases from V and 0 bases from J, with 11 bases between. Per the germline V gene, CDR1 is SGHTA and CDR2 is FQGNSA. The CDR3 spans 14 residues. The chain's CDR3 is CASSPGRISYEQYF. The CDR3 coding sequence is TGTGCCAGCAGCCCCGGACGGATCTCCTACGAGCAGTACTTC.

This clonotype was found many times. The chain couples TRBV7-9 to TRBJ1-2, with 10 bases that match TRBD1. CDR3 length: 16 residues. Trimming took 3 bases from V and 4 from J; bases not matched to a gene: 8. In germline, CDR1 is SEHNR, CDR2 FQNEAQ (reference sequence). The CDR3 DNA reads TGTGCCAGCAGCTTTGAAGCCAGGACAGGGGGCTATGGCTACACCTTC. It specifies CASSFEARTGGYGYTF.

This rearrangement joins TRBV12-3 or TRBV12-4 to TRBJ1-2; no reliable D call. The V gene lost 6 bases and the J gene lost 8 bases, with 19 bases spanning the gap. CDR3 length: 14 amino acids. CDR3 nucleotide sequence: TGTGCCAGCAGACTTGACAAGGCCTGGGGAGGCTACACCTTC. Translating it yields CASRLDKAWGGYTF.

This clonotype was recorded a few times. The chain links TRBV6-1 to TRBJ2-1; perhaps D is TRBD1 or TRBD2 (5 bases each). Germline V lookup: CDR1 MNHNS, CDR2 SASEGT. CDR3 size: 15 residues. V was pared by 2 bases and J by 8 bases, with 16 bases between. DNA of the CDR3: TGTGCCAGCAGTGAAAGAGGGGCTAGAGGACATGAGCAGTTCTTC. Translating gives CASSERGARGHEQFF.

This clonotype was found a few times. This sequence joins TRBV29-1 and TRBJ2-1; D possibly corresponds to TRBD1 (5 bases). Trimming shortened V by 2 bases and J by 5 bases, and 19 bases separated the two germline ends. The CDR3 has 16 residues. Germline values: CDR1 SQVTM, CDR2 ANQGSEA. As DNA, the CDR3 is TGCAGCGTTGAAAGGGGTCGAAGGCAAACAGACAATGAGCAGTTCTTC. Its protein product is CSVERGRRQTDNEQFF.

The genes are TRBV12-3 or TRBV12-4 and TRBJ2-6; D is uncertain. The CDR3 is 15 amino acids. V was shortened by 9 bases and J by 0 bases, with 12 bases between the two germline ends. CDR3: CASDQARSGANVLTF. CDR3 bases: TGTGCCAGTGATCAGGCTCGCTCTGGGGCCAACGTCCTGACTTTC.

This clonotype has a count of ten or more. V is TRBV7-2 and J is TRBJ2-5; 9 nucleotides match TRBD2. From germline, CDR1 is SGHTA and CDR2 FQGNSA. The CDR3 consists of 15 residues. The J segment lost 7 bases and the V segment lost 1 base, leaving 7 bases of the junction unmatched. CDR3 nucleotide sequence: TGTGCCAGCAGCTTAGAACTAGCGGGCCCAGTGACCCAGTACTTC. This gives the protein CASSLELAGPVTQYF.

The DNA of the CDR3 is TGTGCCAGCAGCGACTTACTAGGATACGAGCAGTACTTC. Protein sequence: CASSDLLGYEQYF. The V gene is TRBV9, the J gene TRBJ2-7; D possibly corresponds to TRBD2 (5 bases). This CDR3 has 13 residues. The V gene lost 3 bases and the J gene lost 4 bases, with 11 bases spanning the gap. Germline CDR1 SGDLS, CDR2 YYNGEE.

This clonotype was counted between two and nine times. J is TRBJ2-3 and V is TRBV7-2; possible D gene TRBD2, 6 bases. Trimming shortened V by 5 bases and J by 3 bases, and 15 bases separated the two germline ends. This CDR3 contains 15 residues. CDR1 and CDR2 (germline): SGHTA, FQGNSA. CDR3 loop: CASSIGGAPTDTQYF. Here the CDR3 DNA reads TGTGCCAGCAGCATAGGAGGGGCGCCGACAGATACGCAGTATTTT.

This clonotype has at least ten counts. The chain links TRBV20-1 to TRBJ2-3, with TRBD2 matching 7 bases. Germline CDR1 and CDR2: DFQATT and SNEGSKA (reference sequence). After removal of 3 bases from V and 2 bases from J, the junction contained 2 bases not matched to a gene. CDR3 size: 13 residues. The CDR3 DNA reads TGCAGTGCTAGCCGGGAGGTCACAGATACGCAGTATTTT. Its translation is CSASREVTDTQYF.

A note on this clonotype: The junction differs from germline at one of its ends, possibly a read error. The chain joins TRBV11-2 to TRBJ2-1; the D gene is possibly TRBD2 (5 bases). The germline CDR1 and CDR2 sequences are SGHAT and FQNNGV. The CDR3 is 15 amino acids. CDR3 residues: CASSPGIGGYNKQFF. CDR3 in DNA: TGTGCCAGCAGCCCCGGGATCGGCGGATACAATAAGCAGTTCTTC.

There are a few counts of this clonotype. This chain uses TRBV20-1 with TRBJ1-2; D not certain. V lost 3 bases, J lost 12 bases, and 11 bases lay in between. From germline, CDR1 is DFQATT and CDR2 SNEGSKA (reference sequence). This CDR3 comprises 10 residues. In DNA form, the CDR3 reads TGCAGTGCTAGCGCGGATACCAACACCTTC. Its translation is CSASADTNTF.